These T cell receptor beta chains were read from a single sample in a study of blood T cell repertoires in COVID-19. Clones were sequenced by immunoSEQ multiplex PCR, and TCRdb holds only the in-frame ones, with some missing. The sample holds 250,000 to 300,000 clones, roughly 90% seen once. Sequencing used PBMCs or T cells enriched from blood (not recorded which). The origin of the receptors is a middle-aged woman with acute COVID-19. Each CDR3 is given with its conserved first and last residue. Fields, in order: D gene, V gene, clone size, J gene, CDR3 DNA, CDR3 protein. D genes are given only for firm matches. A row's size may be missing; if present it is once, few, many or a size class.

NA	TRBV12-3/TRBV12-4	NA	TRBJ1-1	TGTGCCAGCAGTTTAGGGGGACTGCGAGCTTTCTTT	CASSLGGLRAFF
TRBD1	TRBV19	once	TRBJ1-3	TGTGCCAAAGGACAGGTCCCCAGGAGCACCATATATTTT	CAKGQVPRSTIYF
NA	TRBV19	NA	TRBJ1-5	TGTGCCAGTAGTATAGACCGGACAGATTCGGGTTATAGCAATCAGCCCCAGCATTTT	CASSIDRTDSGYSNQPQHF
NA	TRBV7-2	NA	TRBJ1-2	TGTGCCAGCAGCTCGATTAATGAACGCGTGGGGCATGGCTACACCTTC	CASSSINERVGHGYTF
TRBD2	TRBV7-2	NA	TRBJ2-7	TGTGCCAGCAGCTTATGGGGACTAACCTCCTACGAGCAGTACTTC	CASSLWGLTSYEQYF
NA	TRBV27	NA	TRBJ1-1	TGTGCCAGCAGGTCGAGAGGCCCCATCAACACTGAAGCTTTCTTT	CASRSRGPINTEAFF
TRBD1	TRBV11-2	NA	TRBJ2-2	TGTGCCAGCAGCTTAGGGCCGGGACAGGGAATAAGTACCGGGGAGCTGTTTTTT	CASSLGPGQGISTGELFF
NA	TRBV19	NA	TRBJ1-5	TGTGCCAGCACATTTCAGGGCAATCAGCCCCAGCATTTT	CASTFQGNQPQHF
NA	TRBV5-1	NA	TRBJ2-3	TGCGCCAGCAGCACATACCGGGGCACAGATACGCAGTATTTT	CASSTYRGTDTQYF
TRBD2	TRBV5-4	NA	TRBJ2-1	TGTGCCAGCAGCTCGGGACTAGCTAGGTACAATGAGCAGTTCTTC	CASSSGLARYNEQFF
NA	TRBV18	NA	TRBJ1-1	TGTGCCAGCTCACGACAATCAGACACTGAAGCTTTCTTT	CASSRQSDTEAFF
TRBD1	TRBV15	NA	TRBJ2-3	TGTGCCACCAGCAGGGGACAGGGGGCGCGCACAGATACGCAGTATTTT	CATSRGQGARTDTQYF
NA	TRBV2	NA	TRBJ1-5	TGTGCCAGCAGTCCCCCGGGAGTCGGCAATCAGCCCCAGCATTTT	CASSPPGVGNQPQHF
NA	TRBV5-6	once	TRBJ2-7	TGTGCCAGCAGCTTGGACAGGGTTTCCGACGAGCAGTACTTC	CASSLDRVSDEQYF
TRBD1	TRBV3-1/TRBV3-2	NA	TRBJ1-1	TGTGCCAGCAGCCCCCGGGACAGACAGAACACTGAAGCTTTCTTT	CASSPRDRQNTEAFF
TRBD1	TRBV3-1/TRBV3-2	NA	TRBJ1-6	TGTGCCAGCAGCCAAAAAGGGACAGGGGTATCTTCACCCCTCCACTTT	CASSQKGTGVSSPLHF
TRBD1	TRBV2	NA	TRBJ2-7	TGTGCCAGCAGTGCATACGGACAGGGGGCCTACGAGCAGTACTTC	CASSAYGQGAYEQYF
NA	TRBV5-8	NA	TRBJ1-5	TGTGCCAGCAGCTTGGAAGGGGCAGGGAATCAGCCCCAGCATTTT	CASSLEGAGNQPQHF
NA	TRBV5-4	few	TRBJ2-7	TGTGCCAGCAGCTTGGACAGATCCTACGAGCAGTACTTC	CASSLDRSYEQYF
TRBD2	TRBV4-1	NA	TRBJ2-1	TGCGCCAGCAGAGAACTCTGGGCGGGAGGACTCTACAATGAGCAGTTCTTC	CASRELWAGGLYNEQFF